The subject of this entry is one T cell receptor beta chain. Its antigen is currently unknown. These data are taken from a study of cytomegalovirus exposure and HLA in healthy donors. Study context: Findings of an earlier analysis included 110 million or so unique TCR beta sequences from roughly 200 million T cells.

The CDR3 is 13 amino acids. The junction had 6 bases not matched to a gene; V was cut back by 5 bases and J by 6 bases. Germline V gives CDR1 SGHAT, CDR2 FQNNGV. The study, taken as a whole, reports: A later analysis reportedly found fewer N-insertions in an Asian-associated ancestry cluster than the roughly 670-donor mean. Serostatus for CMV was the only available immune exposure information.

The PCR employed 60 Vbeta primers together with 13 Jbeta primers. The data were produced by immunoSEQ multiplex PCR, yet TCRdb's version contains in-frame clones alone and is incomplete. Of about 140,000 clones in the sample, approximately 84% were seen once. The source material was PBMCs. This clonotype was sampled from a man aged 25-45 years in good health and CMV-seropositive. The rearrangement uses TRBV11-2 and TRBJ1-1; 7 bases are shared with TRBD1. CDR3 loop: CASSKQGFPEAFF. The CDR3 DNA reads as TGTGCCAGCAGCAAACAGGGGTTCCCTGAAGCTTTCTTT.